A single sample is the source of the 21 T cell receptor beta chains below, sequenced in a study of T cell responses to AZD1222 COVID-19 vaccine. The assay was immunoSEQ multiplex PCR, and TCRdb's table has in-frame clones only and misses some. The sample holds 95,000 to 150,000 clones, around nine tenths seen once. Sequencing used peripheral blood, obtained on day 0 of AZD1222 vaccination. The receptors here all came from an adult in good health.

V is TRBV21-1 and J is TRBJ1-1; TRBD1, as called in the table, went unchecked against the DNA. TRBV21-1 constitutes a pseudogene. The CDR3 contains 15 residues. In nucleotides, the CDR3 is TGTGCCAGCAGCCTCAGGGGGGAGTGGGACACTGAAGCTTTCTTT. It is translated as CASSLRGEWDTEAFF.

CDR3 DNA: TGTGCCAGCAGTCTCGAGGGCCTGACAGGGGCAGGGATCTCTGGAAACACCATATATTTT. Protein sequence: CASSLEGLTGAGISGNTIYF. The gene calls are TRBV6-6 and TRBJ1-3; 8 nucleotides match TRBD1. In germline, CDR1 is MNHNY, CDR2 SVGAGI (reference sequence). CDR3 size: 20 residues. V trimming: 5 bases; J trimming: 0 bases; junction bases outside the gene matches: 18.

The chain couples TRBV2 to TRBJ1-1; D not resolved. The CDR3 has 12 residues. V lost 7 bases and J lost 10, with 16 bases in between. The germline V gene encodes CDR1 SNHLY and CDR2 FYNNEI. CDR3 in amino acids: CASNFRRMGAFF. Here the CDR3 DNA reads TGTGCCAGCAATTTCCGACGGATGGGAGCTTTCTTT.

The chain recombines TRBV11-2 with TRBJ1-1; tentative D call: TRBD1 (6 bases). Per germline, CDR1 SGHAT and CDR2 FQNNGV. V lost 8 bases and J lost 6, with 16 bases in between. CDR3 length: 13 residues. The CDR3 coding sequence is TGTGCCAGCCGCCCTGGGGGCGGATCTGAAGCTTTCTTT. The encoded protein is CASRPGGGSEAFF.

This clone was found once. The rearrangement joins TRBV12-3 or TRBV12-4 to TRBJ2-7; 8 bases align to TRBD1. CDR3 length: 12 residues. With 8 bases clipped from V and 1 base from J, the junction kept 1 base outside the gene matches. The CDR3 reads CASGTGSYEQYF. For the CDR3, the DNA is TGTGCCAGCGGGACAGGATCCTACGAGCAGTACTTC.

The chain carries TRBV2 and TRBJ2-7; 7 positions match TRBD1. V was pared by 7 bases and J by 2 bases, with 11 bases of the junction left unmatched. Per the germline V gene, CDR1 is SNHLY and CDR2 is FYNNEI. The CDR3 sequence is 15 residues long. In DNA, the CDR3 is TGTGCCAGCAAAAGGGACAGCTCCCCTACCTACGAGCAGTACTTC. Encoded protein: CASKRDSSPTYEQYF.

Here the CDR3 DNA reads TGTGCCAGCAGCTTACTCGGGGCTACTGAAGCTTTCTTT. It translates to CASSLLGATEAFF. The chain is built from TRBV7-9 and TRBJ1-1, with D possibly matching TRBD1 (5 bases). The germline CDR1 and CDR2 sequences are SEHNR and FQNEAQ (reference sequence). The CDR3 runs 13 residues. V dropped 2 bases and J dropped 5 bases, with 9 bases sitting between them.

The chain has TRBV6-2 or TRBV6-3 and TRBJ1-1; D might be TRBD1 (6 bases). Germline V lookup: CDR1 MNHEY, CDR2 SVGEGT. The CDR3 has 17 residues. V was trimmed by 2 bases and J by 1 base, leaving 17 bases between them. The DNA of the CDR3 is TGTGCCAGCAGTTACCCCCCGGGGGCAGGAGGGAACACTGAAGCTTTCTTT. Its protein is CASSYPPGAGGNTEAFF.

This chain links TRBV6-5 with TRBJ1-3; D is undetermined. Germline CDR1 MNHEY, CDR2 SVGAGI. This CDR3 contains 15 residues. V lost 0 bases, J lost 2 bases, and 8 bases lay in between. The CDR3: CASSYSGGTGNTIYF. In DNA form, the CDR3 reads TGTGCCAGCAGTTACTCGGGAGGGACTGGAAACACCATATATTTT.

The gene calls are TRBV6-1 and TRBJ1-1; 7 bases are shared with TRBD1. Germline V gene data show CDR1 as MNHNS and CDR2 as SASEGT. With 0 bases clipped from V and 4 bases from J, the junction kept 11 bases outside the gene matches. This CDR3 is built from 17 residues. The DNA for the CDR3 is TGTGCCAGCAGTGAAGCCACCACAGGGGAGGGTGGCACTGAAGCTTTCTTT. Amino acid sequence: CASSEATTGEGGTEAFF.

V gene TRBV3-1 (or the pseudogene TRBV3-2) combines with J gene TRBJ1-1, with D unclear. CDR1 is LGHDT, CDR2 YNNKEL, per germline (reference sequence). V was clipped by 1 base and J by 0 bases, with 3 bases between them. The length of the CDR3 is 13 residues. DNA of the CDR3: TGTGCCAGCAGCCAAGCGGTGAACACTGAAGCTTTCTTT. Its translation: CASSQAVNTEAFF.

The chain combines TRBV27 with TRBJ2-7; D uncertain. Germline V gives CDR1 MNHEY, CDR2 SMNVEV (reference sequence). Deletions cut 3 bases from V and 4 bases from J, with 10 bases between. The length of the CDR3 is 13 residues. The CDR3 protein is CASSLDPEYEQYF. CDR3 in DNA: TGTGCCAGCAGTTTGGATCCAGAGTACGAGCAGTACTTC.

The V gene is TRBV24-1, the J gene TRBJ1-5; TRBD1 aligns across 11 bases. V trimming: 8 bases; J trimming: 6 bases; junction bases outside the gene matches: 8. CDR3 size: 15 residues. Germline V gives CDR1 KGHDR, CDR2 SFDVKD. CDR3 DNA sequence: TGTGCCACCACCCCAGGACAGGGGGCTCTTCAGCCCCAGCATTTT. This encodes CATTPGQGALQPQHF.

Written as DNA, the CDR3 is TGTGCCAGCAGCTTAGGTCGACTAGCGGGGGGAAAAGAGACCCAGTACTTC. This sequence encodes CASSLGRLAGGKETQYF. The V call is TRBV7-8, the J call TRBJ2-5, with TRBD2 matching over 13 bases. V lost 1 base, J lost 3 bases, and 5 bases stayed unmatched. Germline lookup yields CDR1 SGHVS and CDR2 FQNEAQ. The length of the CDR3 is 17 residues.

CDR3 amino acids: CASSETAPLEAFF. The CDR3, as DNA: TGTGCCAGCAGTGAAACGGCTCCACTAGAAGCTTTCTTT. This chain connects TRBV2 to TRBJ1-1; D is unresolved. The germline V gene encodes CDR1 SNHLY and CDR2 FYNNEI. CDR3 length equals 13 residues. Trimming left V 2 bases short and J 8 bases short, with 12 bases between.

A note on this clone: The sample contains more than one DNA sequence encoding this CDR3. The chain employs TRBV3-1 (or the pseudogene TRBV3-2) and TRBJ1-1; unclear D gene. V was shortened by 8 bases and J by 1 base, with 5 bases between the two germline ends. The germline CDR1 and CDR2 sequences are LGHDT and YNNKEL (reference sequence). The CDR3 spans 11 residues. CDR3 in DNA: TGTGCCAGCTCCCAGAACACTGAAGCTTTCTTT. Protein sequence: CASSQNTEAFF.

This clone showed up just a few times. The J gene is TRBJ1-1, the V gene TRBV6-5; 9 nucleotides match TRBD1. V lost 6 bases and J lost 7; bases outside the gene matches: 6. CDR3 size: 13 residues. Germline V lookup: CDR1 MNHEY, CDR2 SVGAGI. The CDR3 nucleotides are TGTGCCAGCAGACCACAGGGGGCGCGTGAAGCTTTCTTT. Its translation: CASRPQGAREAFF.

The chain recombines TRBV5-1 with TRBJ2-3, with TRBD1 matching over 10 bases. V dropped 0 bases and J dropped 4; count of bases not matched to a gene: 5. CDR1 is SGHRS and CDR2 is YFSETQ in the germline V gene. There are 16 residues in the CDR3. The CDR3 region is CASSLAGQGSPDTQYF. The CDR3 region has the DNA TGCGCCAGCAGCTTGGCGGGACAGGGGAGCCCAGATACGCAGTATTTT.

This clone was recorded only once. The rearrangement links TRBV19 to TRBJ2-2, with D perhaps TRBD2 (6 bases). Germline V gene data show CDR1 as LNHDA and CDR2 as SQIVND (reference sequence). V dropped 3 bases and J dropped 6 bases, with 8 bases sitting between them. The CDR3 spans 13 residues. The CDR3 DNA reads TGTGCCAGTAGTATGAGACTAGCCGGGGAGCTGTTTTTT. It is translated as CASSMRLAGELFF.

The V and J genes are TRBV5-4 and TRBJ2-1, with 9 bases matching TRBD2. Trimming at V came to 0 bases and at J to 9 bases, leaving 10 bases not matched to a gene. The CDR3 loop spans 16 amino acids. Per the germline V gene, CDR1 is SGHNT and CDR2 is YYREEE (reference sequence). CDR3 sequence (DNA): TGTGCCAGCAGCTTGGGAGCGGGGGGCCTCCCTAGTGAGCAGTTCTTC. Protein product: CASSLGAGGLPSEQFF.

The rearrangement joins TRBV5-1 to TRBJ2-7, with 13 bases lining up with TRBD2. This CDR3 region has 15 residues. Trimming removed 4 bases from V and 2 bases from J; junction bases left unmatched: 3. Germline CDR1 reads SGHRS; CDR2 reads YFSETQ. In DNA, the CDR3 is TGCGCCAGCAGCCGCGGACTAGCGGGAGCCTACGAGCAGTACTTC. Its translation: CASSRGLAGAYEQYF.